Listed here are 29 T cell receptor beta chains from one sample, sequenced in a study of T cell responses to AZD1222 COVID-19 vaccine. Generated by immunoSEQ multiplex PCR, the TCRdb table keeps only in-frame clones and is missing some. The table has tens of thousands of clones, about nine tenths seen once. Sequenced here: peripheral blood, sampled on day 0 of AZD1222 vaccination. These receptors all come from an adult in good health.

The gene calls are TRBV27 and TRBJ2-1; D is undetermined. Trimming removed 1 base from V and 5 bases from J, with 9 bases in between. The CDR3 sequence is 14 residues long. Germline CDR1 is MNHEY and CDR2 is SMNVEV (reference sequence). CDR3 nucleotides: TGTGCCAGCAGTTTATACTTAGGGAACAATGAGCAGTTCTTC. Encoded protein: CASSLYLGNNEQFF.

In its sample, this clone was seen once. This chain links TRBV4-2 with TRBJ2-2, with TRBD1 matching 10 bases. The CDR3 loop spans 15 amino acids. Germline CDR1 is LGHNA and CDR2 is YNFKEQ. The junction had 10 bases not matched to a gene; V was cut back by 10 bases and J by 5 bases. CDR3 nucleotide sequence: TGTGCCACGAGATGGGACAGGGGTGATACCGGGGAGCTGTTTTTT. This encodes CATRWDRGDTGELFF.

The chain is built from TRBV7-8 and TRBJ2-1; 9 nucleotides agree with TRBD1. The CDR3 length is 14 residues. The germline CDR1 and CDR2 sequences are SGHVS and FQNEAQ. J was trimmed by 5 bases and V by 8 bases; bases with no gene match: 7. This CDR3 reads CASVRDRENNEQFF. The CDR3, as DNA: TGTGCCAGCGTCCGGGACAGGGAGAACAATGAGCAGTTCTTC.

The rearrangement joins TRBV4-1 to TRBJ1-2; no clear D gene. The germline gives CDR1 MGHRA, CDR2 YSYEKL. The CDR3 has 15 amino acids. Trimming removed 4 bases at V and 0 bases at J, with 12 bases between. In DNA form, the CDR3 reads TGCGCCAGCAGCCGAGAAACCGGGACTAACTATGGCTACACCTTC. Amino acids: CASSRETGTNYGYTF.

The J gene is TRBJ2-7, the V gene TRBV6-6; D may be TRBD1 (6 bases). The CDR3 is made up of 13 amino acids. The V and J ends lost 10 bases and 2 bases respectively, with 15 bases between them. The germline V gene encodes CDR1 MNHNY and CDR2 SVGAGI (reference sequence). Here the CDR3 DNA reads TGTGCCACCCAAACAGGGCCCACCTACGAGCAGTACTTC. Amino acid sequence: CATQTGPTYEQYF.

The chain is built from TRBV27 and TRBJ1-5, with D perhaps matching TRBD1 (5 bases). V lost 4 bases, J lost 5 bases, and 12 bases lay in between. The CDR3 covers 14 residues. From germline, CDR1 is MNHEY and CDR2 SMNVEV (reference sequence). The CDR3 DNA sequence: TGTGCCAGCAGTTCAGGGCGAATGGATCAGCCCCAGCATTTT. It yields the protein CASSSGRMDQPQHF.

This chain links TRBV5-1 with TRBJ2-7; maybe TRBD1 (6 bases). CDR3 length: 14 residues. Germline values: CDR1 SGHRS, CDR2 YFSETQ. Trimming left V 4 bases short and J 2 bases short, with 13 bases between. The CDR3 bases are TGCGCCAGCAGCCCGACCGGGACACCCTACGAGCAGTACTTC. It encodes CASSPTGTPYEQYF. The full variable domain, rest sourced from reference TRBV5-1 and TRBJ2-7, is KAGVTQTPRYLIKTRGQQVTLSCSPISGHRSVSWYQQTPGQGLQFLFEYFSETQRNKGNFPGRFSGRQFSNSRSEMNVSTLELGDSALYLCASSPTGTPYEQYFGPGTRLTVT.

The chain employs TRBV6-2 or TRBV6-3 and TRBJ2-7; D might be TRBD2 (6 bases). The CDR3 has 14 residues. The V and J ends lost 1 base and 4 bases respectively, with 11 bases between them. CDR1 is MNHEY and CDR2 is SVGEGT in the germline V gene. CDR3 in DNA: TGTGCCAGCAGTTACTTTGTCGGGGGTTACGAGCAGTACTTC. This translates into CASSYFVGGYEQYF.

The rearrangement joins TRBV29-1 to TRBJ1-4; TRBD1 matches at 8 bases. The germline V gene encodes CDR1 SQVTM and CDR2 ANQGSEA. V trimming: 7 bases; J trimming: 4 bases; junction bases outside the gene matches: 8. CDR3 length equals 14 residues. The CDR3 bases are TGCAGCGCCACCGGACAGGGCCGTAATGAAAAACTGTTTTTT. This sequence encodes CSATGQGRNEKLFF.

In the case of this clone: At one boundary the junction diverges from the germline segment, which might be a read error. The chain employs TRBV6-2 or TRBV6-3 and TRBJ1-5; unclear D gene. Germline CDR1 is MNHEY and CDR2 is SVGEGT. The CDR3 runs to 15 residues. CDR3 sequence reads: CASSYSSAHSQAQHF. The CDR3, as DNA: TGTGCCAGCAGTTACTCCTCGGCACACTCTCAGGCCCAGCATTTT.

The CDR3 is CASSLQGNNQPQHF. In DNA, the CDR3 is TGTGCCAGCAGCTTACAGGGGAACAATCAGCCCCAGCATTTT. This chain joins TRBV28 and TRBJ1-5, with 7 bases matching TRBD1. V trimming: 6 bases; J trimming: 3 bases; junction bases outside the gene matches: 5. Looked up from germline, CDR1 is MDHEN and CDR2 is SYDVKM. The CDR3 contains 14 residues. Full variable domain (rest looked up from reference TRBV28 and TRBJ1-5): DVKVTQSSRYLVKRTGEKVFLECVQDMDHENMFWYRQDPGLGLRLIYFSYDVKMKEKGDIPEGYSVSREKKERFSLILESASTNQTSMYLCASSLQGNNQPQHFGDGTRLSIL.

This chain joins TRBV4-1 and TRBJ1-6; D is possibly TRBD1 (5 bases). The CDR3 covers 17 residues. Germline CDR1 and CDR2: MGHRA and YSYEKL. Trimming left V 1 base short and J 10 bases short, with 20 bases between. Here the CDR3 DNA reads TGCGCCAGCAGCCAAGGGGTGGTGGGGGTTAGGAACTCACCCCTCCACTTT. As protein: CASSQGVVGVRNSPLHF.

The chain has TRBV3-1 (or the pseudogene TRBV3-2) and TRBJ2-1, with TRBD2 matching over 12 bases. The ends lost 2 bases at V and 0 bases at J; junction bases unmatched: 5. CDR1 LGHDT and CDR2 YNNKEL come from the germline V gene (reference sequence). The CDR3 sequence is 18 residues long. CDR3 in amino acids: CASSQILAGGSSYNEQFF. The CDR3 DNA follows: TGTGCCAGCAGCCAAATCCTAGCGGGGGGGAGCTCCTACAATGAGCAGTTCTTC.

CDR3 amino acids: CSVIGGGYPGELFF. The DNA of the CDR3 is TGCAGCGTCATCGGGGGAGGATATCCCGGGGAGCTGTTTTTT. The chain couples TRBV29-1 to TRBJ2-2, with D perhaps matching TRBD2 (6 bases). Per the germline V gene, CDR1 is SQVTM and CDR2 is ANQGSEA. V was clipped by 6 bases and J by 6 bases, with 17 bases between them. This CDR3 has 14 amino acids.

The genes are TRBV23-1 and TRBJ1-5; no clear D. TRBV23-1 is sorted into the ORF group, with uncertain function. The CDR3 consists of 16 residues. The V end lost 4 bases, the J end lost 5 bases, and 18 bases lay between the germline ends. The CDR3 DNA is TGCGCCAGCAGTCCCACCGACCTCCGTCCGTATCAGCCCCAGCATTTT. This sequence encodes CASSPTDLRPYQPQHF.

The genes are TRBV21-1 and TRBJ1-5; the table gives TRBD1 as D, unverified against the DNA. TRBV21-1 corresponds to a pseudogene. This CDR3 region has 16 residues. The CDR3 is CASSGTGSYSNQPQHF. CDR3 bases: TGTGCCAGCAGCGGAACAGGGAGTTATAGCAATCAGCCCCAGCATTTT.

This clone is a singleton in its sample. The CDR3 sequence is CASSDIPGGQYF. CDR3 nucleotides: TGTGCCAGCAGTGACATCCCCGGGGGGCAGTACTTC. The chain uses TRBV28 and TRBJ2-7; possibly TRBD2 for D (6 bases). V dropped 5 bases and J dropped 9 bases, with 14 bases sitting between them. Per germline, CDR1 MDHEN and CDR2 SYDVKM. CDR3 length equals 12 residues.

V and J are TRBV15 and TRBJ2-7; 9 bases are a match to TRBD1. This CDR3 has 14 residues. V lost 3 bases and J lost 2; bases outside the gene matches: 2. Germline values: CDR1 LNHNV, CDR2 YYDKDF (reference sequence). The CDR3 bases are TGTGCCACCAGCAGGGACAGGGGCCCCTACGAGCAGTACTTC. Translation: CATSRDRGPYEQYF.

The rearrangement joins TRBV7-9 to TRBJ1-1; TRBD1 is a possible D gene (5 bases). Between the trimmed V and J ends, which lost 5 bases and 2 bases, there was a span of 9 bases. Germline loops: CDR1 SEHNR, CDR2 FQNEAQ (reference sequence). The CDR3 covers 13 residues. The CDR3 DNA sequence: TGTGCCAGCAGCGACAGACAAAACACTGAAGCTTTCTTT. Amino acids: CASSDRQNTEAFF. Together with reference TRBV7-9 and TRBJ1-1, the CDR3 gives the full variable domain: DTGVSQNPRHKITKRGQNVTFRCDPISEHNRLYWYRQTLGQGPEFLTYFQNEAQLEKSRLLSDRFSAERPKGSFSTLEIQRTEQGDSAMYLCASSDRQNTEAFFGQGTRLTVV.

The DNA of the CDR3 is TGTGCCAGCAGCCAAGTTTTACAGTCCTACGAGCAGTACTTC. Translated, it gives CASSQVLQSYEQYF. This chain links TRBV14 with TRBJ2-7; unclear D gene. This CDR3 region has 14 residues. Germline CDR1 SGHDN, CDR2 FVKESK. V lost 1 base and J lost 1, with 8 bases in between.

The chain has TRBV3-1 (or the pseudogene TRBV3-2) and TRBJ2-7, with 11 bases identical to TRBD1. Germline lookup yields CDR1 LGHDT and CDR2 YNNKEL (reference sequence). V lost 4 bases and J lost 5; bases outside the gene matches: 7. The CDR3 has 15 amino acids. The CDR3 sequence: CASSRGTGGLHEQYF. Written as DNA, the CDR3 is TGTGCCAGCAGCCGAGGGACAGGGGGTTTACACGAGCAGTACTTC.

This sequence joins TRBV6-5 and TRBJ1-1; 7 positions agree with TRBD1. Germline trimming cut 0 bases from V and 0 bases from J; bases unmatched to any gene: 4. The V gene's germline CDR1 is MNHEY and CDR2 SVGAGI. The CDR3 is made up of 16 amino acids. The CDR3 sequence: CASSYSNRGLNTEAFF. CDR3 nucleotides: TGTGCCAGCAGTTACTCCAACAGGGGCCTGAACACTGAAGCTTTCTTT.

The J gene is TRBJ2-2, the V gene TRBV19; no clear D gene. CDR1 and CDR2 (germline): LNHDA, SQIVND (reference sequence). This CDR3 has 15 residues. Between the trimmed V and J ends, which lost 1 base and 3 bases, there was a span of 9 bases. This CDR3 reads CASSIAPTDTGELFF. The CDR3 DNA sequence: TGTGCCAGTAGTATAGCTCCAACGGACACCGGGGAGCTGTTTTTT.

The chain combines TRBV15 with TRBJ1-4; possible D gene TRBD1, 5 bases. The germline V gene has CDR1 LNHNV and CDR2 YYDKDF (reference sequence). This CDR3 comprises 19 residues. V lost 1 base, J lost 0 bases, and 18 bases lay in between. The CDR3 sequence: CATSRGVGATGATNEKLFF. The CDR3 region has the DNA TGTGCCACCAGCAGAGGAGTTGGGGCCACGGGGGCAACTAATGAAAAACTGTTTTTT.

The chain combines TRBV9 with TRBJ2-5; 7 nucleotides agree with TRBD1. This CDR3 comprises 16 residues. Trimming took 0 bases from V and 2 from J; bases not matched to a gene: 7. Per the germline V gene, CDR1 is SGDLS and CDR2 is YYNGEE. The CDR3 loop is CASSVGWTGGQETQYF. For the CDR3, the DNA is TGTGCCAGCAGCGTAGGGTGGACAGGTGGGCAAGAGACCCAGTACTTC.

This sequence joins TRBV24-1 and TRBJ1-5; D uncertain. This CDR3 comprises 19 residues. The germline V and J ends were trimmed by 0 bases and 0 bases, with 17 bases remaining between them. The V gene's germline CDR1 is KGHDR and CDR2 SFDVKD. The DNA of the CDR3 is TGTGCCACCAGTGATTTGCCGCAAATACAATTCCATAGCAATCAGCCCCAGCATTTT. It specifies CATSDLPQIQFHSNQPQHF.

This chain uses TRBV6-6 with TRBJ1-5, with unresolved D. From germline, CDR1 is MNHNY and CDR2 SVGAGI (reference sequence). This CDR3 contains 13 residues. V was trimmed by 8 bases and J by 4 bases, leaving 12 bases between them. CDR3 sequence reads: CASFPGKNQPQHF. The DNA for the CDR3 is TGTGCCAGCTTTCCGGGAAAAAATCAGCCCCAGCATTTT.

This clone was observed once. This chain joins TRBV5-1 and TRBJ1-1; D is ambiguous. Germline V gene sequence: CDR1 SGHRS, CDR2 YFSETQ. The V and J ends lost 4 bases and 7 bases respectively, with 20 bases between them. The CDR3 is 15 amino acids. The DNA of the CDR3 is TGCGCCAGCAGCCCGGGCGGGATGTGGGCCATTGAAGCTTTCTTT. This gives the protein CASSPGGMWAIEAFF.

This CDR3 is CASSRGGTYEQYF. The CDR3 DNA sequence: TGTGCCAGTTCGCGCGGCGGAACCTACGAGCAGTACTTC. J is TRBJ2-7 and V is TRBV19; D not certain. The CDR3 is 13 residues long. V gave up 8 bases and J gave up 2 bases, with 13 bases separating them. Per the germline V gene, CDR1 is LNHDA and CDR2 is SQIVND (reference sequence).